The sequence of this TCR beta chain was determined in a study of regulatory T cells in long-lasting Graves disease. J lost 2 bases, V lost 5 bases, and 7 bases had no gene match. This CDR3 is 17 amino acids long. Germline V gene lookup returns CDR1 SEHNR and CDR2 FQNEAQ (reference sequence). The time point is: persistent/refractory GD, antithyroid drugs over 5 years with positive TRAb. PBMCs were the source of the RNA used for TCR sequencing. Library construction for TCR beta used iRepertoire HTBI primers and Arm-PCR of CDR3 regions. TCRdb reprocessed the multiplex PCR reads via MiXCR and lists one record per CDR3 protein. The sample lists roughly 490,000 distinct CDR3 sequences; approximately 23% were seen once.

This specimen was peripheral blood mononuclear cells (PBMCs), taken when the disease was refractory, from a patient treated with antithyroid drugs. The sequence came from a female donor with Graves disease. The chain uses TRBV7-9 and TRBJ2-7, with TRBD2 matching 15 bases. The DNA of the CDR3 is TGTGCCAGCAGCCGGACTAGCGGGAGGGGACCGCCCTACGAGCAGTACTTC. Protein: CASSRTSGRGPPYEQYF.